Each of the 27 T cell receptor beta chains below was sequenced from the same sample in a study of siplizumab effects on memory and regulatory T cells. Sequencing was performed with immunoSEQ multiplex PCR; in TCRdb, only in-frame clones are kept and a portion is missing. The data contain 110,000 or so clones, 90% to 95% of them singletons. Sequenced: CD4+ T cells sorted from blood. The origin of the receptors is a human donor in good health.

This clone was counted once. The J gene is TRBJ1-2, the V gene TRBV5-1; D is undetermined. This CDR3 spans 12 amino acids. The germline CDR1 and CDR2 sequences are SGHRS and YFSETQ. V was clipped by 4 bases and J by 8 bases, with 12 bases between them. The CDR3: CASSPTLGGYTF. The CDR3 coding sequence is TGCGCCAGCAGCCCTACCCTAGGAGGCTACACCTTC.

The CDR3 bases are TGTGCCAGCACCGCAACGGGGGGCGAGCAGTACTTC. This gives the protein CASTATGGEQYF. The chain uses TRBV7-8 and TRBJ2-7; TRBD2 agrees at 7 bases. V lost 7 bases to trimming and J lost 6 bases; unmatched junction nucleotides: 6. Germline lookup yields CDR1 SGHVS and CDR2 FQNEAQ. This CDR3 region has 12 residues. The variable domain in full, with the rest retrieved from reference TRBV7-8 and TRBJ2-7, is GAGVSQSPRYKVAKRGQDVALRCDPISGHVSLFWYQQALGQGPEFLTYFQNEAQLDKSGLPSDRFFAERPEGSVSTLKIQRTQQEDSAVYLCASTATGGEQYFGPGTRLTVT.

This chain links TRBV10-3 with TRBJ1-1; D remains ambiguous. CDR1 and CDR2 from the germline V gene are ENHRY and SYGVKD. This CDR3 contains 13 residues. Between the trimmed V and J ends, which lost 7 bases and 5 bases, there was a span of 14 bases. DNA for the CDR3: TGTGCCATCACCCGGGCAGTTAGAACTGAAGCTTTCTTT. Amino acid sequence: CAITRAVRTEAFF.

The chain uses TRBV4-3 and TRBJ2-7; D is unclear. There are 13 residues in the CDR3. Germline V gene data show CDR1 as LGHNA and CDR2 as YSLEER. Trimming stripped 1 base from V and 3 bases from J, with 7 bases between. CDR3 in amino acids: CASSQVPGYEQYF. As DNA, the CDR3 is TGCGCCAGCAGCCAAGTTCCGGGCTACGAGCAGTACTTC.

The chain joins TRBV9 to TRBJ2-3, with unresolved D. Germline CDR1 is SGDLS and CDR2 is YYNGEE. The CDR3 has 15 amino acids. The V gene lost 4 bases and the J gene lost 0 bases, with 12 bases spanning the gap. The CDR3 loop reads CASSSRTLSTDTQYF. CDR3 bases: TGTGCCAGCAGCTCCCGGACCCTTAGCACAGATACGCAGTATTTT.

The genes are TRBV6-6 and TRBJ2-3, with D uncertain. V lost 0 bases to trimming and J lost 1 base, with 5 bases between them. Germline V gene data show CDR1 as MNHNY and CDR2 as SVGAGI (reference sequence). The CDR3 contains 14 residues. CDR3 DNA sequence: TGTGCCAGCAGTTACTCGATTGGCACAGATACGCAGTATTTT. It is translated as CASSYSIGTDTQYF.

The chain is built from TRBV6-5 and TRBJ1-1; D is ambiguous. The CDR3 is 13 residues long. Trimming removed 5 bases at V and 1 base at J, with 8 bases between. CDR1 and CDR2 from the germline V gene are MNHEY and SVGAGI. CDR3 in amino acids: CASSPASNTEAFF. The CDR3 DNA reads TGTGCCAGCAGTCCGGCTTCGAACACTGAAGCTTTCTTT.

This chain connects TRBV5-4 to TRBJ1-2; no clear D. V lost 3 bases, J lost 0 bases, and 9 bases lay in between. CDR3 length: 14 residues. From germline, CDR1 is SGHNT and CDR2 YYREEE (reference sequence). Here the CDR3 DNA reads TGTGCCAGCAGCTCGGGATACTCTAACTATGGCTACACCTTC. Amino acid sequence: CASSSGYSNYGYTF. Together with reference TRBV5-4 and TRBJ1-2, the CDR3 gives the full variable domain: ETGVTQSPTHLIKTRGQQVTLRCSSQSGHNTVSWYQQALGQGPQFIFQYYREEENGRGNFPPRFSGLQFPNYSSELNVNALELDDSALYLCASSSGYSNYGYTFGSGTRLTVV.

This clone was recorded once. The chain couples TRBV11-3 to TRBJ2-7, with 7 bases identical to TRBD1. Trimming cost V 5 bases and J 4 bases; bases outside gene matches: 8. The CDR3 sequence is 14 residues long. Germline CDR1 reads SGHNT; CDR2 reads YENEEA. The CDR3 DNA sequence: TGTGCCAGCAGCCTCGGACAGGAGATATACGAGCAGTACTTC. Its protein product is CASSLGQEIYEQYF.

This rearrangement joins TRBV5-6 to TRBJ1-2; D is undetermined. Germline V gene sequence: CDR1 SGHDT, CDR2 YYEEEE. The V end was cut by 4 bases, the J end by 0 bases, with 7 bases between. This CDR3 comprises 13 residues. The CDR3: CASSPGSNYGYTF. The CDR3, as DNA: TGTGCCAGCAGCCCGGGTTCTAACTATGGCTACACCTTC.

The chain is built from TRBV6-1 and TRBJ1-2; 7 nucleotides align to TRBD1. Germline CDR1 MNHNS, CDR2 SASEGT. CDR3 size: 13 residues. Losses at the gene ends were 5 bases for V and 2 bases for J; bases not matched to a gene: 2. In nucleotides, the CDR3 is TGTGCCAGCAGTCGGGACAGCAACTATGGCTACACCTTC. It encodes CASSRDSNYGYTF.

The CDR3 reads CASSLSGTNYEQYF. CDR3 sequence (DNA): TGTGCCAGCAGTTTATCCGGGACAAACTACGAGCAGTACTTC. This sequence joins TRBV5-4 and TRBJ2-7, with D tentatively TRBD1 (6 bases). The CDR3 runs 14 residues. Germline V gene lookup returns CDR1 SGHNT and CDR2 YYREEE (reference sequence). Trimming left V 5 bases short and J 3 bases short, with 15 bases between. Full variable domain (remainder filled in from reference TRBV5-4 and TRBJ2-7): ETGVTQSPTHLIKTRGQQVTLRCSSQSGHNTVSWYQQALGQGPQFIFQYYREEENGRGNFPPRFSGLQFPNYSSELNVNALELDDSALYLCASSLSGTNYEQYFGPGTRLTVT.

This chain links TRBV5-8 with TRBJ2-2; no reliable D call. V dropped 8 bases and J dropped 1 base, with 18 bases sitting between them. CDR3 length equals 16 residues. Germline CDR1 SGHTS, CDR2 YDEGEE. The CDR3 loop is CASRGLRLLNTGELFF. CDR3 DNA sequence: TGTGCCAGTCGAGGCCTCCGGCTCCTGAACACCGGGGAGCTGTTTTTT.

This clone was seen just once. The chain couples TRBV5-4 to TRBJ2-3; D ambiguous. Germline V lookup: CDR1 SGHNT, CDR2 YYREEE (reference sequence). The CDR3 runs to 12 residues. Trimming removed 4 bases from V and 0 bases from J, with 3 bases in between. CDR3 nucleotides: TGTGCCAGCAGCGCAAGCACAGATACGCAGTATTTT. Translated: CASSASTDTQYF.

This CDR3 is CASSQEGRQGWAFF. CDR3 nucleotides: TGTGCCAGCAGCCAAGAAGGGCGACAGGGATGGGCTTTCTTT. This sequence joins TRBV4-2 and TRBJ1-1, with 7 bases that match TRBD1. Trimming took 0 bases from V and 11 from J; bases not matched to a gene: 9. The CDR3 extends over 14 amino acids. Per the germline V gene, CDR1 is LGHNA and CDR2 is YNFKEQ.

V usage is TRBV18 and J usage is TRBJ2-1; TRBD2 aligns across 8 bases. The trim removed 2 bases at V and 9 bases at J, leaving 6 bases unmatched. Germline CDR1 KGHSH, CDR2 LQKENI. CDR3 length: 14 amino acids. CDR3 DNA sequence: TGTGCCAGCTCACCAAAGACTAGCGAAGGTGAGCAGTTCTTC. This codes for CASSPKTSEGEQFF.

The V gene is TRBV4-3, the J gene TRBJ2-5; D is perhaps TRBD1 or TRBD2 (5 bases each). CDR1 and CDR2 (germline): LGHNA, YSLEER. V lost 4 bases and J 3 bases, leaving 9 bases between the germline ends. The CDR3 is 13 residues long. The DNA of the CDR3 is TGCGCCAGCAGCCGACAGACTAAAGAGACCCAGTACTTC. Its protein is CASSRQTKETQYF.

This chain joins TRBV5-1 and TRBJ1-4; D gene ambiguous. Germline values: CDR1 SGHRS, CDR2 YFSETQ. V lost 6 bases, J lost 0 bases, and 9 bases lay in between. The CDR3 consists of 14 residues. CDR3 residues: CASTEGSTNEKLFF. The CDR3 DNA reads as TGCGCCAGCACAGAAGGCTCAACTAATGAAAAACTGTTTTTT. The full variable domain, its missing parts supplied by reference TRBV5-1 and TRBJ1-4, is KAGVTQTPRYLIKTRGQQVTLSCSPISGHRSVSWYQQTPGQGLQFLFEYFSETQRNKGNFPGRFSGRQFSNSRSEMNVSTLELGDSALYLCASTEGSTNEKLFFGSGTQLSVL.

The rearrangement links TRBV30 to TRBJ2-7; TRBD1 aligns across 9 bases. Germline V gene lookup returns CDR1 GTSNPN and CDR2 SVGIG (reference sequence). The CDR3 consists of 14 residues. The V and J ends lost 4 bases and 4 bases, in that order; junction bases with no gene match: 8. The CDR3 sequence: CAWTAGTGRYEQYF. As DNA, the CDR3 is TGTGCCTGGACCGCCGGGACAGGGAGGTACGAGCAGTACTTC.

This chain uses TRBV5-5 with TRBJ2-4; D not resolved. The CDR3 spans 18 residues. Looked up from germline, CDR1 is SGHKS and CDR2 is YYEKEE (reference sequence). Deletions cut 0 bases from V and 0 bases from J, with 16 bases between. This chain's CDR3 is CASSLGPHLDVAKNIQYF. The CDR3 DNA reads TGTGCCAGCAGCTTGGGACCGCATTTGGACGTAGCCAAAAACATTCAGTACTTC.

V usage is TRBV2 and J usage is TRBJ1-1; D remains ambiguous. Deletions cut 6 bases from V and 1 base from J, with 12 bases between. CDR3 length: 14 amino acids. Germline V gene data show CDR1 as SNHLY and CDR2 as FYNNEI. The CDR3 bases are TGTGCCAGCAGCCTGATTCACAGGAACACTGAAGCTTTCTTT. Translated: CASSLIHRNTEAFF.

Here the CDR3 DNA reads TGTGCCAGCAGCCAAGGGGGGACATACCGGAACACTGAAGCTTTCTTT. As protein: CASSQGGTYRNTEAFF. The V call is TRBV5-6, the J call TRBJ1-1; TRBD1 is a possible D gene (6 bases). Germline CDR1 is SGHDT and CDR2 is YYEEEE. The CDR3 consists of 16 residues. V was clipped by 4 bases and J by 1 base, with 17 bases between them.

This rearrangement joins TRBV5-4 to TRBJ2-5, with unresolved D. Germline V gene sequence: CDR1 SGHNT, CDR2 YYREEE (reference sequence). V was clipped by 2 bases and J by 0 bases, with 8 bases between them. The CDR3 has 14 amino acids. Written as DNA, the CDR3 is TGTGCCAGCAGCTTATTTAGGTACCAAGAGACCCAGTACTTC. Its translation is CASSLFRYQETQYF.

J is TRBJ2-5 and V is TRBV6-5; no firm D call. The CDR3 spans 11 residues. The ends were cut back, 7 bases at V and 5 bases at J, with 8 bases in the middle. Germline CDR1 MNHEY, CDR2 SVGAGI. As DNA, the CDR3 is TGTGCCAGCACCCTAGGGGAGACCCAGTACTTC. It specifies CASTLGETQYF.

This rearrangement joins TRBV11-2 to TRBJ2-5; D remains unclear. The J call may be in error: the DNA end matches TRBJ2-7 better. CDR1 and CDR2 (germline): SGHAT, FQNNGV. The CDR3 loop spans 15 amino acids. CDR3 loop: CASSSTWAATYEQYF. The CDR3, as DNA: TGTGCCAGCAGCTCCACGTGGGCCGCTACCTACGAGCAGTACTTC.

V and J are TRBV6-5 and TRBJ1-6, with D perhaps TRBD1 (6 bases). The CDR3 has 14 amino acids. Trimming took off 2 bases at V and 10 bases at J, with 12 bases between the two ends. Germline loops: CDR1 MNHEY, CDR2 SVGAGI. CDR3 amino acids: CASSYGQLGSPLHF. CDR3 in DNA: TGTGCCAGCAGTTACGGACAGCTCGGCTCACCCCTCCACTTT.

This chain links TRBV6-5 with TRBJ1-2; tentatively, D is TRBD1 (6 bases). V lost 5 bases to trimming and J lost 5 bases, with 12 bases between them. The germline CDR1 and CDR2 sequences are MNHEY and SVGAGI. The CDR3 is 13 amino acids. DNA for the CDR3: TGTGCCAGCAGTCCTATTACAGGGTATGGCTACACCTTC. Amino acid sequence: CASSPITGYGYTF.